The TCR beta chain under discussion was sequenced for a study of regulatory T cells in long-lasting Graves disease. This clonotype was observed a handful of times. With iRepertoire HTBI primers and Arm-PCR of CDR3 regions, TCR beta libraries were built. TCRdb recomputed calls from the multiplex PCR reads with MiXCR, one row per CDR3 protein. The data show around 400,000 distinct CDR3 sequences, about 21% seen once. The time point here: persistent/refractory GD, antithyroid drugs over 5 years with positive TRAb. After RNA was extracted from PBMCs, the TCR library was made from it. Trimming removed 5 bases at V and 0 bases at J, with 14 bases between. The germline V gene encodes CDR1 LNHDA and CDR2 SQIVND (reference sequence). The CDR3 has 17 residues.

This chain joins TRBV19 and TRBJ1-6; a weak D match, TRBD1 (6 bases). The material sequenced was peripheral blood mononuclear cells (PBMCs), taken when the disease was refractory, from a patient treated with antithyroid drugs. This TCR was sampled from a female donor with Graves disease. Written as DNA, the CDR3 is TGTGCCAGTAGTGCCGGGACACCCCGCTCCTATAATTCACCCCTCCACTTT. This translates into CASSAGTPRSYNSPLHF.